Given below is one T cell receptor (beta chain) in context. This clone showed up just once. Its antigen is currently not known. Base quality data are lacking; no much larger clone is found one base away. One collaborating source in Seattle enrolled patients while the patients were actively infected and followed the patients over time throughout the course of disease. Collaborating institutions collected whole blood in K2EDTA tubes following their own protocols. For TCRbeta analysis, collaborator samples were shipped as frozen whole blood, as isolated PBMCs, or as DNA extracted from either sample type. The immunoSEQ Assay, a bias-controlled multiplex PCR, was used to amplify TCRbeta CDR3 regions from genomic DNA. Per the authors' processing: Within the assay, amplification of reference gene primers was used to estimate how many nucleated cells each sample contained. To quantify the absolute abundance of each unique TCRbeta CDR3 rearrangement, sequence reads were collapsed and filtered. For each sample, productive Simpson clonality was calculated as the square root of Simpson's diversity index over productive rearrangements. As stored in TCRdb, this immuneACCESS dataset retains in-frame rearrangements with V and J assigned. A fraction of the clones does not appear; measured against another copy, unresolved V genes explain less than half of the discrepancy, and the remainder lacks a known reason. V and J calls plus clone size are reproduced from that table; the DNA served to infer D and trimming. Present in this sample are roughly 230,000 clones, nearly 90% of which were seen just once. The ten largest clones take up around 1.9% of the sample.

The germline V and J ends show losses of 0 bases and 5 bases respectively, and no gene match explains 3 bases of the junction. Per the germline V gene, SGHRS is the CDR1 and YFSETQ is the CDR2. The cysteine opens and the phenylalanine closes a CDR3 of 14 amino acids. Only the CDR3 portion is preserved as DNA: 42 bases, with reading frame beginning at the first base. This sample is part of a study of blood T cell repertoires in COVID-19 (dated by TCRdb to 2018 to 2021). General notes on the study: Samples from collaborators originated in the United States, Italy and Spain and spanned both the acute and convalescent phases of COVID-19. The prospective study material was composed of cDNA or gDNA derived from T cells, B-cell-depleted T cells, or PBMCs. Subjects who had been exposed to COVID-19, were actively infected with it, or had recovered from it provided the deeply sampled blood TCRbeta repertoires that made up the dataset. The samples were drawn from two sources: the first 160 participants of the ongoing ImmuneRACE study, and 1,254 subjects contributed by 6 global collaborators. A de-identified subject ID, COVID-19 status, age in years and sex were almost always included in the sample metadata. The repertoires were released in a freely available public database meant as a resource for research on the immune response to SARS-CoV-2. Where available, HLA class I and class II types were taken from metadata supplied by the sample provider and were not determined by assay-based typing. General conclusions and limits of the study: The amount of clinical and demographic metadata varied by source and participant and was provided uncurated.

The chain is assembled from TRBV5-1 and TRBJ2-5; TRBD1 aligns with 8 central bases. The sequence was collected from a woman aged 55-69 years with COVID-19, enrolled during active disease. The sample was peripheral blood. The DNA sequence follows: TGCGCCAGCAGCTTGGCGACAGGGGCCGAGACCCAGTACTTC. Its protein product is CASSLATGAETQYF.